A single count supports the clone carrying this TCR beta chain. As yet, its antigen is unknown. The data originate from a study of T cell responses to AZD1222 COVID-19 vaccine. General study findings and limits: Per reports, nearly half of all spike-specific TCRs target regions that are unmutated in variants.

The CDR3 is 17 amino acids. Germline CDR1 is LGHNA and CDR2 is YNFKEQ. V shed 1 base and J 2 bases; nucleotides not matched to a gene: 5. The table came from immunoSEQ multiplex PCR; TCRdb's copy has only in-frame clones and leaves some out. Of 150,000 or so clones detected, 75% to 90% appear once; the ten largest clones hold 6.9%. This receptor was obtained from an adult who had recovered from COVID-19. The chain is built from TRBV4-2 and TRBJ1-6, with 7 bases fitting TRBD1. The source material was peripheral blood, sampled after recovery from COVID-19. The CDR3 DNA sequence: TGTGCCAGCAGCCAAGTCACAGGGGAGGCCTATAATTCACCCCTCCACTTT. Its translation: CASSQVTGEAYNSPLHF.